The clone carrying this T cell receptor beta chain was recorded many times. The antigen is unknown. This CDR3 is built from 18 residues. CDR1 MNHNS and CDR2 SASEGT come from the germline V gene. The V and J ends lost 8 bases and 1 base respectively, with 21 bases between them. This entry belongs to a study of T cells in Graves' hyperthyroidism and ophthalmopathy. Study-level results: Researchers report that a 13 V-J model separated ophthalmopathy from stable hyperthyroidism.

TCR beta CDR3 regions were amplified from RNA. During a first-round RT-PCR of the TCR CDR3, the HTBI primer set was used. TCRdb called the multiplex PCR reads again in MiXCR, with one record for every CDR3 protein. Found here are some 250,000 distinct CDR3 sequences, approximately 14% of them singletons; the top ten hold less than 15%. Sequenced material: blood. This sequence originates from a woman in her thirties or forties with Graves' hyperthyroidism that later progressed to Graves' ophthalmopathy. V is TRBV6-1 and J is TRBJ2-6, with D perhaps being TRBD1 or TRBD2 (5 bases each). The CDR3 DNA is TGTGCCAGCTGGGACGGACACGCTCCTAAGTCTGGGGCCAACGTCCTGACTTTC. Protein: CASWDGHAPKSGANVLTF.